This is a list of T cell receptor beta chains from one sample in a study of T cell responses to AZD1222 COVID-19 vaccine. Assay: immunoSEQ multiplex PCR; the TCRdb copy retains only in-frame clones and omits some. This sample carries 95,000 to 110,000 clones, about 90% of them seen once, and the ten largest clones take more than 8%. Material: peripheral blood, obtained 28 days after the second AZD1222 dose. These receptors came from an adult who received the AZD1222 COVID-19 vaccine. Both conserved end residues are trimmed from each CDR3. Fields, in order: V gene, J gene, CDR3 protein.

TRBV27	TRBJ1-5	ASSSGQGGNQPQH
TRBV3-1/TRBV3-2	TRBJ2-4	ASSQGWADIQY
TRBV7-9	TRBJ1-6	ASSAGTGGSPLH
TRBV19	TRBJ1-5	ASSIRDRNQPQH
TRBV6-6	TRBJ2-5	ASALAVVETQY
TRBV6-5	TRBJ1-5	ASKDRGYSNQPQH
TRBV5-1	TRBJ1-4	ASSLGDRGATNEKLF
TRBV7-9	TRBJ1-1	AIRPGTADTEAF
TRBV24-1	TRBJ2-1	ATSASGGQGRNEQF
TRBV2	TRBJ1-1	ASSSSLNTEAF
TRBV19	TRBJ2-7	ASSIKDRGIYEQY
TRBV15	TRBJ2-7	ATSRPIGQGGLNEQY
TRBV6-5	TRBJ2-7	ATRLGYEQY
TRBV2	TRBJ2-5	ASSGGSRQETQY
TRBV15	TRBJ1-4	ATSKYRDNEKLF
TRBV4-3	TRBJ2-7	ASSQVGGSYEQY
TRBV6-5	TRBJ2-2	ASSYHPGNTGELF
TRBV7-9	TRBJ2-3	ASSLLSTDTQY
TRBV4-2	TRBJ1-5	ASSPTTAGTQPQH
TRBV4-1	TRBJ2-3	ASSPYSTDTQY
TRBV28	TRBJ2-7	ASDGDSSPGGQY
TRBV18	TRBJ1-3	ASSPLTGPISGNTIY
TRBV4-3	TRBJ2-7	ASSQEPGLVYEQY
TRBV4-1	TRBJ1-4	ASSQDPGVLF
TRBV28	TRBJ2-7	ASGAPGQATYEQY
TRBV30	TRBJ2-3	AWRLGLGPDTQY
TRBV2	TRBJ2-7	ASSEAGTGGSYEQY
TRBV7-2	TRBJ1-5	ASSLRQGIGQPQH
TRBV18	TRBJ2-1	ASSPVEGPYNEQF
TRBV5-1	TRBJ2-7	ASSHGVDEQY
TRBV20-1	TRBJ2-3	SASGGVGTQY
TRBV18	TRBJ1-1	ASSRQGLNTEAF
TRBV5-8	TRBJ1-1	ASRKGAMNTEAF
TRBV6-5	TRBJ1-2	ASKLEAGFYGYT
TRBV18	TRBJ1-2	ASSSDSYYGYT
TRBV5-1	TRBJ2-7	ASSLRGDRVSEQY
TRBV19	TRBJ2-3	ASSIWVSPTDTQY
TRBV2	TRBJ1-5	ASSEEAGSQPQH
TRBV15	TRBJ2-7	ATKQRGGQGSYEQY
TRBV28	TRBJ2-1	ASSLIYEQF
TRBV5-1	TRBJ1-4	ASSPGTDEKLF
TRBV9	TRBJ1-3	ASSVDPKGGNTIY
TRBV6-5	TRBJ2-2	ASSQTKSTGELF
TRBV7-3	TRBJ2-1	ASSLKPLELAGSAHEQF
TRBV7-3	TRBJ2-3	ASSPTGGSTDTQY
TRBV5-1	TRBJ2-1	ASSTLDRGRGNEQF
TRBV5-8	TRBJ1-4	ASSSTGPNEKLF
TRBV12-1	TRBJ1-5	ASSVPNQPQH
TRBV4-3	TRBJ2-7	ASSPRTLDEQY
TRBV18	TRBJ2-6	ASSPRPAGVTGANVLT
TRBV19	TRBJ2-5	ASNSGSRMETQY
TRBV12-3/TRBV12-4	TRBJ1-1	ASSLGARTEAF
TRBV7-9	TRBJ1-2	ASSLGPGTGDNYGYT